These T cell receptor beta chains were read from a single sample in a study of early T cells in non-severe SARS-CoV-2 infection. One entry per CDR3 protein, called by TCRdb with MiXCR from the 5' RACE reads. The sample contains around 60,000 distinct CDR3 sequences, around 11% of which appear only once. The sequenced sample was whole blood, obtained at baseline. The receptors originated from an adult who was a healthcare worker with PCR-confirmed SARS-CoV-2 infection or an uninfected control (not recorded which). CDR3s include the opening cysteine and the closing phenylalanine or tryptophan. A D gene is named only where the DNA matches it firmly. The size field is filled for only some rows; it gives once, few, many or a size class.

>TRBJ2-5|TRBD1|NA|TRBV5-1
TGCGCCAGCAGCATGGGACAGGCACAAGAGACCCAGTACTTC
CASSMGQAQETQYF
>TRBJ2-7|NA|NA|TRBV20-1
TGCAGTGCTAGAGACGGCGGGGACTCCTACGAGCAGGACTTC
CSARDGGDSYEQDF
>TRBJ2-7|TRBD1|NA|TRBV7-2
TGTGCCAGCAGCGCTCGACAGGGATACGAGCAGTACTTC
CASSARQGYEQYF
>TRBJ2-1|NA|few|TRBV7-2
TGTGCCAGCAGCTCCGAAATATACAATGAGCAGTTCTTC
CASSSEIYNEQFF
>TRBJ1-1|NA|NA|TRBV5-1
TGCGCCAGCAGCTTGGCCACAGTGGGCCTGAACACTGAAGCTTTCTTT
CASSLATVGLNTEAFF
>TRBJ2-7|TRBD1|NA|TRBV9
TGTGCCGGCAGCTGGGACAGGAGCTCCTACGAGCAGTACTTC
CAGSWDRSSYEQYF
>TRBJ1-5|TRBD1|many|TRBV4-1
TGCGCCAGCAGCCGGACAGGGAGATCCGATCAGCCCCAGCATTTT
CASSRTGRSDQPQHF
>TRBJ1-3|NA|many|TRBV7-2
TGTGCCAGCAGCTTAGCGTGGCAGGGAAGCTCGAGAAACACCATATATTTT
CASSLAWQGSSRNTIYF
>TRBJ2-5|NA|NA|TRBV20-1
TGCAGTGCTAGAGTCTCAACGTCGGCCCAAGAGACCCAGTACTTC
CSARVSTSAQETQYF
>TRBJ2-3|NA|few|TRBV20-1
TGCAGTGCTAGGCGGACTACCACCACAGATACGCAGTATTTT
CSARRTTTTDTQYF
>TRBJ2-7|NA|many|TRBV7-9
TGTGCCAGCAGCTTAGGGGGGTGGAGAGGATACGAGCAGTACTTC
CASSLGGWRGYEQYF
>TRBJ2-7|NA|many|TRBV4-2
TGTGCCAGCAGCCAAGCGGCGGGGGCGGTCTACGAGCAGTACTTC
CASSQAAGAVYEQYF
>TRBJ1-1|NA|few|TRBV18
TGTGCCAGCTCACCAGGGAGTAGGGGACCGGGCACTGAAGCTTTCTTT
CASSPGSRGPGTEAFF
>TRBJ2-7|TRBD2|few|TRBV20-1
TGCAGTGCCTCTGACTTAGCGGGGGCCCTCTACGAGCAGTACTTC
CSASDLAGALYEQYF
>TRBJ2-2|NA|few|TRBV5-4
TGTGCCAGCAGCTTGTCCGGCAGGGGGGTCACCGGGGAGCTGTTTTTT
CASSLSGRGVTGELFF
>TRBJ2-3|TRBD2|many|TRBV12-5
TGTGCTAGTGGTTTGGGCCCGGGTAGCGGGGTGATCACTAGCACAGATACGCAGTATTTT
CASGLGPGSGVITSTDTQYF
>TRBJ2-1|TRBD1|NA|TRBV5-5
TGTGCCAGCAGCCACGTTACAGGGGACATTGCTGAGCAGTTCTTC
CASSHVTGDIAEQFF
>TRBJ2-5|TRBD1|few|TRBV18
TGTGCCAGCTCCTCGGCAGCGGACAGGACGACCCAGTACTTC
CASSSAADRTTQYF
>TRBJ2-1|NA|few|TRBV5-4
TGTGCCAGCAGCTTGGAAACCCCGGTGGCCTACAATGAGCAGTTCTTC
CASSLETPVAYNEQFF
>TRBJ2-3|NA|few|TRBV7-3
TGTGCCAGCAGCTTAAAGGGCGGGGTAAATACGCAGTATTTT
CASSLKGGVNTQYF
>TRBJ1-1|TRBD1|few|TRBV15
TGTGCCACCAGCAGAGATCAGGGACAGAGGCCGGGCACTGAAGCTTTCTTT
CATSRDQGQRPGTEAFF
>TRBJ2-7|NA|few|TRBV5-6
TGTGCCAGCAGCTTCCACGGCTACCCCCTTACCTACGAGCAGTACTTC
CASSFHGYPLTYEQYF
>TRBJ2-5|NA|many|TRBV6-5
TGTGCCAGCAGTTACGTGAGACAAGAGACCCAGTACTTC
CASSYVRQETQYF
>TRBJ1-1|TRBD1|many|TRBV20-1
TGCAGTGCTAGCGAGGGGGCGGCGAACACTGAAGCTTTCTTT
CSASEGAANTEAFF
>TRBJ2-7|NA|NA|TRBV3-1
TGTGCCAGCAGCCCAGGTACCCAGGGCGAGCAGTACTTC
CASSPGTQGEQYF
>TRBJ1-1|NA|many|TRBV5-5
TGTGCCAGCAGCTCCCTCAATATCGCTGAAGCTTTCTTT
CASSSLNIAEAFF
>TRBJ2-7|TRBD1|NA|TRBV29-1
TGCAGCGCTATAAGCCCCGGGACAGGGATATCACACGAGCAGTACTTC
CSAISPGTGISHEQYF
>TRBJ1-2|NA|NA|TRBV5-4
TGTGCCAGCAGCTCGACGATTTATGGCTACACCTTC
CASSSTIYGYTF
>TRBJ2-2|TRBD2|few|TRBV9
TGTGCCAGCAGCGTGGAAGGACGACTAGCGGGGGGTCACACCGGGGAGCTGTTTTTT
CASSVEGRLAGGHTGELFF
>TRBJ2-1|TRBD2|NA|TRBV18
TGTGCCAGCTCACCCCTAGCGGGGGCCGGCAATGAGCAGTTCTTC
CASSPLAGAGNEQFF
>TRBJ2-3|NA|once|TRBV12-3/TRBV12-4
TGTGCCAGCAGTTTAGCGGGGGGGCCGCAAGATACGCAGTATTTT
CASSLAGGPQDTQYF
>TRBJ1-2|TRBD1|few|TRBV18
TGTGCCAGCTCACCCGCTCTGGGACAGGGTTATGGCTACACCTTC
CASSPALGQGYGYTF
>TRBJ2-5|TRBD2|few|TRBV20-1
TGCAGTGTCGGCCCCCTAGCGGGGGTGGTGGAGACCCAGTACTTC
CSVGPLAGVVETQYF